This T cell receptor (beta chain) was sequenced in a study of blood T cell repertoires in COVID-19. Whole-study context: T cells, B-cell-depleted T cells, or PBMCs provided the cDNA or gDNA that served as material.

The V segment lost 8 bases and the J segment 4 bases; nucleotides outside the gene matches: 8. CDR1 and CDR2 from the germline V gene are GTSNPN and SVGIG (reference sequence). There are 13 residues in the CDR3. Study processing details: Nucleated cell counts were estimated from reference gene primer amplification. TCRdb's table, derived via immunoSEQ multiplex PCR, lists solely in-frame clones and lacks some. Clone size and the V and J calls come from that table; the DNA yielded D and trimming. The profile shows roughly 70,000 clones, roughly 71% of them singletons. This chain links TRBV30 with TRBJ1-3; 7 nucleotides agree with TRBD1. The sample consisted of peripheral blood. This clonotype originated in a man between 60 and 75 years old with COVID-19, enrolled during active disease. Here the CDR3 reads CAGHRGSGNTIYF. CDR3 sequence (DNA): TGTGCCGGCCACAGGGGAAGCGGAAACACCATATATTTT.